This T cell receptor (beta chain) was retrieved from a study of T-cell memory formation after mild COVID-19. Turning to the study itself: Most TCR clusters belonged to a single donor.

This clonotype was picked up many times. With 6 bases removed from V and 5 bases from J, the gap between germline ends came to 16 bases. CDR1 SGHVS and CDR2 FNYEAQ come from the germline V gene. The CDR3 runs 14 residues. TCRdb reprocessed the 5' RACE reads via MiXCR and lists one record per CDR3 protein. In the table there are 350,000 to 500,000 distinct CDR3 sequences, 15% to 20% of which are singletons. The gene calls are TRBV7-6 and TRBJ2-5; D may match TRBD1 or TRBD2 (5 bases each). Sequenced input: PBMCs or a T cell subset sorted from them (not recorded which). The TCR originated in a man aged 18 to 30 who had mild COVID-19 (a few samples of this study predate the infection). Cell type and time point are not known. The CDR3 loop is CASRRDLREETQYF. CDR3 nucleotides: TGTGCCAGCAGACGGGACCTCAGGGAGGAGACCCAGTACTTC.